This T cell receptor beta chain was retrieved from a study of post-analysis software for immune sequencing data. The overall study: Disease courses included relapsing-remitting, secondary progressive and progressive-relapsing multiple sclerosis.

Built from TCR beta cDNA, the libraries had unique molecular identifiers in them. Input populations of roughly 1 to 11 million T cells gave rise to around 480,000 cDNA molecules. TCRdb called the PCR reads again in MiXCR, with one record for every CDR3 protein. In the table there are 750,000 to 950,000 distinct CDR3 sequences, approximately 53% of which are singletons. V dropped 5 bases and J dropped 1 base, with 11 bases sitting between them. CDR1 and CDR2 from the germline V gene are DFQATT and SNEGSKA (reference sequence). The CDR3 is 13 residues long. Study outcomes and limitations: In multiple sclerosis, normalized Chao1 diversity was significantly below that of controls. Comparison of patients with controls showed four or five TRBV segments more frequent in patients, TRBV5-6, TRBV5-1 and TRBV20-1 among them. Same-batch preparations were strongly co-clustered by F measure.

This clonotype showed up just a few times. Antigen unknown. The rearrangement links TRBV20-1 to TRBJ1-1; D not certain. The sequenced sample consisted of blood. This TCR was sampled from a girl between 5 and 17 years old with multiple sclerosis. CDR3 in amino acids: CSASWWGNTEAFF. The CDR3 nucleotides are TGCAGTGCTTCCTGGTGGGGGAACACTGAAGCTTTCTTT.